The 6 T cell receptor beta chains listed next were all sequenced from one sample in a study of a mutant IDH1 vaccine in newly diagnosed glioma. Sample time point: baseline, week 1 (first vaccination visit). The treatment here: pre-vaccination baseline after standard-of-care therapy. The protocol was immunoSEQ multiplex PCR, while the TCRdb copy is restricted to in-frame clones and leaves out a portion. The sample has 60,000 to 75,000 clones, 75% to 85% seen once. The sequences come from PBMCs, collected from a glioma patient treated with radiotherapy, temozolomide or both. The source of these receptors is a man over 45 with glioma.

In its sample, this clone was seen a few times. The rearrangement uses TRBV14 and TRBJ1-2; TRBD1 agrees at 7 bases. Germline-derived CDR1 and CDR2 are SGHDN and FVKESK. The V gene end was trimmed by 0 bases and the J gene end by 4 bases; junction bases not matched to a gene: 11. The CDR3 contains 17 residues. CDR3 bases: TGTGCCAGCAGCCAAGAGAACAGGGGCTGGCCTGGCTATGGCTACACCTTC. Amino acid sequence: CASSQENRGWPGYGYTF.

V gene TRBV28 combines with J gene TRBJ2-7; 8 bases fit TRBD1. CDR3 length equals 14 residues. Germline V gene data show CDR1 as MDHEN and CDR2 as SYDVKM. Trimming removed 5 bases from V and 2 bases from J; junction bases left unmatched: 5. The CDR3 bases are TGTGCCAGCAGTACACGACAGGGGACCTACGAGCAGTACTTC. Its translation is CASSTRQGTYEQYF.

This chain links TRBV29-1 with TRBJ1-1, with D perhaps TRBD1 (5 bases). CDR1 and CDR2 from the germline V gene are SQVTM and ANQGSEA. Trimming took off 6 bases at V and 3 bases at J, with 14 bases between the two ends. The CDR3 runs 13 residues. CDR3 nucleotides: TGCAGCGTGAGAGGGGATCAGGACACTGAAGCTTTCTTT. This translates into CSVRGDQDTEAFF.

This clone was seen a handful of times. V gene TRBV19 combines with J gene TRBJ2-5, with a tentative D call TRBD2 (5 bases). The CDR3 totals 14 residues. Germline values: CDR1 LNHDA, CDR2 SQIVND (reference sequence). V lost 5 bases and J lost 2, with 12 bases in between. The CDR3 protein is CASSPRTQQETQYF. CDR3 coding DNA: TGTGCCAGTAGTCCCAGGACTCAACAAGAGACCCAGTACTTC.

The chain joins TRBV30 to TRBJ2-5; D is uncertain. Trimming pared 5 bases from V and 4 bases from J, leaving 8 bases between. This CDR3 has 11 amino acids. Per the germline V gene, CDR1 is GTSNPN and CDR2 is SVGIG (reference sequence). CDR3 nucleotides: TGTGCCTGGGAATCGTCAGAGACCCAGTACTTC. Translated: CAWESSETQYF.

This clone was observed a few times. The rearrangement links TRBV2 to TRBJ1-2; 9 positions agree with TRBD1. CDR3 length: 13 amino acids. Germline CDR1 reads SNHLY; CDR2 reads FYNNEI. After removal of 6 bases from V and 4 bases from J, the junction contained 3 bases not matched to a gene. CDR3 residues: CASREDRGYGYTF. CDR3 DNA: TGTGCCAGCAGAGAGGACAGGGGCTATGGCTACACCTTC. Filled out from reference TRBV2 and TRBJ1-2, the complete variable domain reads EPEVTQTPSHQVTQMGQEVILRCVPISNHLYFYWYRQILGQKVEFLVSFYNNEISEKSEIFDDQFSVERPDGSNFTLKIRSTKLEDSAMYFCASREDRGYGYTFGSGTRLTVV.